This paragraph covers one T cell receptor beta chain sequence. This clonotype was seen more than once but under ten times. Its antigen target is currently unknown. Base qualities are not provided; no much larger clone lies one nucleotide away. These data come from a study of T-cell reconstitution after alpha-beta-depleted transplantation in children (dated by TCRdb to 2015 to 2016). A note on the overall study: Using TCR repertoire profiling, the study followed T-cell immune reconstitution in a quantitative way in children after TCRalphabeta/CD19-depleted allogeneic hematopoietic cell transplantation.

The library relied on PCR. Sequenced using an Illumina HiSeq 2500. Molecular barcoding was employed in the preparation of TCR libraries, with unique molecular identifiers being used to normalize TCRbeta repertoire quantification. The raw public reads went through TCRdb reprocessing: fastp at Q25, MiXCR clone calling, in-frame beta chains kept. Every distinct CDR3 protein forms one entry, paired with its most common genes and DNA. For this sample there are 700,000 to 950,000 distinct CDR3 sequences; 16% appear just once. The leading ten clones occupy approximately 5% of the sample. Sample treatment or condition, as interpreted from the label and publication: allogeneic hematopoietic cell transplantation with graft depleted of TCRalphabeta T cells and CD19 B cells. The transplant recipients were children given TCRalphabeta/CD19-depleted allogeneic hematopoietic cell grafts. The CDR3 spans 13 residues, from the cysteine through the phenylalanine. The DNA shown is the 39-base CDR3, in frame from base 1. At the junction V is shortened by 1 base and J by 5 bases, with 9 bases in between.

Results the study describes overall, beyond this receptor: About two months after transplant, the apparently early recovery of alphabetaT-cell counts reportedly depended on just several hundred clones that had expanded rapidly and came from non-depleted graft cells. In some patients, the high TCRbeta diversity seen at day 60 was put down to recipient T cells and intrathymic progenitors that had survived conditioning. Hyperexpanded clone frequencies declined over subsequent months; after one year, T-cell counts and TCRbeta diversity were mostly attributed to newly produced T cells.

The chain links TRBV12-3 or TRBV12-4 with TRBJ2-7; too little of a D gene remains to name it. The receptor was derived from a male patient under 18 who had a stem cell transplant for acute lymphoblastic leukemia, so the T cells may come from the graft donor. Material: PBMCs, mostly from graft donor cells, obtained 360 days after TCRalphabeta/CD19-depleted stem cell transplant. The sequence in DNA is TGTGCCAGCAGTTTAGGGGTTCGCGACGAGCAGTACTTC. Translated, this gives CASSLGVRDEQYF.